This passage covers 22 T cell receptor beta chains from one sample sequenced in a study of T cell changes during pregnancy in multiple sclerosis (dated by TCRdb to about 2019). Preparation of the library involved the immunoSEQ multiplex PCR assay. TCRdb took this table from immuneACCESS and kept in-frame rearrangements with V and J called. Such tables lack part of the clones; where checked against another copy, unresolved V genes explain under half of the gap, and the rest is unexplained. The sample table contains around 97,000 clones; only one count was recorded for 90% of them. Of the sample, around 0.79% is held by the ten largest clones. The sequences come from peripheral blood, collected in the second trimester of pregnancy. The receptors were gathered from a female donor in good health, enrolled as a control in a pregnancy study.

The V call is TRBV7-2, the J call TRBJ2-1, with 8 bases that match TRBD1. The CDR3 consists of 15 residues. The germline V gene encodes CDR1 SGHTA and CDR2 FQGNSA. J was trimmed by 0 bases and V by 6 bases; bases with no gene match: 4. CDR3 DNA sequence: TGTGCCAGCAGGGGAGACAGGGGCTCCTACAATGAGCAGTTCTTC. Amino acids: CASRGDRGSYNEQFF.

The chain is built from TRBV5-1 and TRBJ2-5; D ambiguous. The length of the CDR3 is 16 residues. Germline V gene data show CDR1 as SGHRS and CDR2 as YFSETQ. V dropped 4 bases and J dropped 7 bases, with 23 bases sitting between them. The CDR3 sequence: CASSPRSAELEGTQYF. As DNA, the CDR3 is TGCGCCAGCAGCCCCCGTTCGGCGGAACTGGAAGGGACCCAGTACTTC.

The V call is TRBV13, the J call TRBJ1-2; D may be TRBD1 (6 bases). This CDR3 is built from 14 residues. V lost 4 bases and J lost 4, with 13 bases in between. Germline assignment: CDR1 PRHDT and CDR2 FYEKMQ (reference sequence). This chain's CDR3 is CASSSTGLGYGYTF. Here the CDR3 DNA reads TGTGCCAGCAGCTCCACAGGGCTCGGCTATGGCTACACCTTC.

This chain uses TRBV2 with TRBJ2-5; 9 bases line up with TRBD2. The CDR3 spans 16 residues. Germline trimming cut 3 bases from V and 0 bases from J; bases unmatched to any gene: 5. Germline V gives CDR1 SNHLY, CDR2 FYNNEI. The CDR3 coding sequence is TGTGCCAGCAGTGAGGGGACTAGCTCTTACCAAGAGACCCAGTACTTC. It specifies CASSEGTSSYQETQYF.

In nucleotides, the CDR3 is TGTGCCAGCAGTCGACAGGTTAGCAATCAGCCCCAGCATTTT. Residues: CASSRQVSNQPQHF. This chain links TRBV27 with TRBJ1-5, with D tentatively TRBD1 (6 bases). Germline lookup yields CDR1 MNHEY and CDR2 SMNVEV (reference sequence). V shed 5 bases and J shed 0 bases, with 8 bases lying between them. This CDR3 is 14 amino acids long.

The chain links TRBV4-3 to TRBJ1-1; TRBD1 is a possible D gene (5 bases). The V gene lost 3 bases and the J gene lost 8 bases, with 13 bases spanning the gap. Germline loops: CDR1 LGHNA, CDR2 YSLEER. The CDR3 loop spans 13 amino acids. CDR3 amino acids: CASSQTDRREAFF. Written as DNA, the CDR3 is TGCGCCAGCAGCCAGACCGACAGACGGGAAGCTTTCTTT.

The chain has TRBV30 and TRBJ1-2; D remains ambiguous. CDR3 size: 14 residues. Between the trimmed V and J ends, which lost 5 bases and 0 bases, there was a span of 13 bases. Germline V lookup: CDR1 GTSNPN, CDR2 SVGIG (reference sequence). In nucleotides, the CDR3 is TGTGCCTGGGCCGCGGGGTTTTCTAACTATGGCTACACCTTC. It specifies CAWAAGFSNYGYTF.

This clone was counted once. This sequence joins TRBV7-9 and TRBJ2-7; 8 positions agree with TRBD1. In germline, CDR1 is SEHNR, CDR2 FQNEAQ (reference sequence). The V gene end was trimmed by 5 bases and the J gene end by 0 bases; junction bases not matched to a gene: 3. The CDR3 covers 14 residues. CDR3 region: CASSRTGNSYEQYF. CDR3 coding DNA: TGTGCCAGCAGCCGGACAGGGAACTCCTACGAGCAGTACTTC.

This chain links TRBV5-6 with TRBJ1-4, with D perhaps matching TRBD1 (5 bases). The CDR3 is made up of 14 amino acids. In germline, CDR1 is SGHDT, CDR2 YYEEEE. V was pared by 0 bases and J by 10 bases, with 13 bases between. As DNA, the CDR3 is TGTGCCAGCAGCTTGGAGGTTGGGACTAGAAAACTGTTTTTT. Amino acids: CASSLEVGTRKLFF.

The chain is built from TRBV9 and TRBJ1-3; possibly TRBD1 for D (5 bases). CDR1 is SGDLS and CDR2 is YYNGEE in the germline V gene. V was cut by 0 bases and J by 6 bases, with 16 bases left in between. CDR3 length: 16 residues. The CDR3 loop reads CASSVDPGGEANTIYF. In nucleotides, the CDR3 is TGTGCCAGCAGCGTAGATCCTGGGGGGGAGGCAAACACCATATATTTT. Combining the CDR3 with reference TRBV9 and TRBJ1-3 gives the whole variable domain DSGVTQTPKHLITATGQRVTLRCSPRSGDLSVYWYQQSLDQGLQFLIQYYNGEERAKGNILERFSAQQFPDLHSELNLSSLELGDSALYFCASSVDPGGEANTIYFGEGSWLTVV.

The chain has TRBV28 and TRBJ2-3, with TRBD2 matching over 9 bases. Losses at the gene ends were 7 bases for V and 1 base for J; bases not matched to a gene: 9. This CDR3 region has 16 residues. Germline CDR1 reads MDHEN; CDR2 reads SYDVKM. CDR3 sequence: CASIFSGRLGTDTQYF. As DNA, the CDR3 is TGTGCCAGCATCTTTAGCGGGAGATTGGGCACAGATACGCAGTATTTT.

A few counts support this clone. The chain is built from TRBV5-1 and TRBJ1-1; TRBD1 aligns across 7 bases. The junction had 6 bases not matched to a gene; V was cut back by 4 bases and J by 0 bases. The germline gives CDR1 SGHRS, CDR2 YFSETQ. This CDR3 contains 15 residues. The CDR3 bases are TGCGCCAGCAGCGCCAGGGGACAGTTGAACACTGAAGCTTTCTTT. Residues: CASSARGQLNTEAFF.

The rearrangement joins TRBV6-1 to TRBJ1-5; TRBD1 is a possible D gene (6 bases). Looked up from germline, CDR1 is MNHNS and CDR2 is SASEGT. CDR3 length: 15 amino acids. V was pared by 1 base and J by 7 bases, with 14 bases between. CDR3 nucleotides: TGTGCCAGCAGTGAAGGTCCGGGGGGCTACCAGCCCCAGCATTTT. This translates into CASSEGPGGYQPQHF.

CDR3 region: CASSLDPWGGEGNYGYTF. As DNA, the CDR3 is TGTGCCAGCAGCTTAGATCCGTGGGGCGGAGAAGGGAACTATGGCTACACCTTC. This chain uses TRBV11-2 with TRBJ1-2; weak D call: TRBD1 (5 bases). The length of the CDR3 is 18 residues. V was pared by 0 bases and J by 2 bases, with 19 bases between. Germline V gives CDR1 SGHAT, CDR2 FQNNGV.

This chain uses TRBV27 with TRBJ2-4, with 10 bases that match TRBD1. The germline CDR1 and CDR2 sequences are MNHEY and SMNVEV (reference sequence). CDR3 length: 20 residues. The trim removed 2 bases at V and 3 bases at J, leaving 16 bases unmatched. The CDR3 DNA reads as TGTGCCAGCAGTTTAACCCTACCGACAGGGGGCAGACTACACAAAAACATTCAGTACTTC. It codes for CASSLTLPTGGRLHKNIQYF.

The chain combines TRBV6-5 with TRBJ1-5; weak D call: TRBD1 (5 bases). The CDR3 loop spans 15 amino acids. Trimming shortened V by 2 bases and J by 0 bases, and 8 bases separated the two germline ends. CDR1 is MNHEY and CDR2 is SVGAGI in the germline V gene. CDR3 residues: CASSYRGYSNQPQHF. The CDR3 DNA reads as TGTGCCAGCAGTTACAGGGGATATAGCAATCAGCCCCAGCATTTT.

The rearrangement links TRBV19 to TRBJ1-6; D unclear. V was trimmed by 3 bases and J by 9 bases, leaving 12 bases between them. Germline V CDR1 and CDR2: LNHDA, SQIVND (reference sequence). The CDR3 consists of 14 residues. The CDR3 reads CASSIDRGRSPLHF. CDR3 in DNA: TGTGCCAGTAGTATTGACCGCGGCCGTTCACCCCTCCACTTT.

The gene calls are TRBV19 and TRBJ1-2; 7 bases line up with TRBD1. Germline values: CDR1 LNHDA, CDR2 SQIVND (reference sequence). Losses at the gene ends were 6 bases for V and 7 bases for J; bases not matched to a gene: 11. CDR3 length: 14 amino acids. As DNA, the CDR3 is TGTGCCAGTAGCCTACAGGAGGGGGCTCGTGGCTACACCTTC. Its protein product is CASSLQEGARGYTF.

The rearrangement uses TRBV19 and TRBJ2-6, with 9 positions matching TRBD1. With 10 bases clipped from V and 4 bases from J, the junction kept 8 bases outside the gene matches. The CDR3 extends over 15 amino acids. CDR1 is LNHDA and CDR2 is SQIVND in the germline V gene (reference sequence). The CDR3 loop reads CATRDRAGGANVLTF. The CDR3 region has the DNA TGTGCCACTCGGGACAGGGCGGGAGGGGCCAACGTCCTGACTTTC.

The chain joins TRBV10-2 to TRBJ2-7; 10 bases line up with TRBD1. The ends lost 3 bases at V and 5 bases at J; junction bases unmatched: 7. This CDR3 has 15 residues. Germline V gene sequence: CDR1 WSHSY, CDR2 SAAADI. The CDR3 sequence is CASSETGTGENEQYF. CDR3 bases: TGCGCCAGCAGTGAAACCGGGACAGGGGAGAACGAGCAGTACTTC.

This chain's CDR3 is CASSLFGARETQYF. CDR3 nucleotide sequence: TGTGCCAGCAGTTTATTTGGGGCGCGGGAGACCCAGTACTTC. The chain uses TRBV28 and TRBJ2-5; D possibly corresponds to TRBD1 (5 bases). Trimming removed 1 base from V and 5 bases from J, with 11 bases in between. Germline lookup yields CDR1 MDHEN and CDR2 SYDVKM. The CDR3 spans 14 residues.

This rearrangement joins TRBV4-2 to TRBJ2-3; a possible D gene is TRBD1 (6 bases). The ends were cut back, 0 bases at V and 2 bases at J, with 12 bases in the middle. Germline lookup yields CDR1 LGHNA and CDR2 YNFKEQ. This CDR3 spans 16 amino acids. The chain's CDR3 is CASSQERQVITDTQYF. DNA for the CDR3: TGTGCCAGCAGCCAAGAGCGACAGGTGATCACAGATACGCAGTATTTT.